One sample yielded the 31 T cell receptor beta chains listed below, sequenced in a study of beta chain features in type 1 diabetes. Study-level points and caveats: Patients with Type 1 diabetes showed moderately but significantly shorter TCRB CDR3s in all four CD4+ subsets.

Reverse transcription of all isolated RNA meant that expressed TCRB transcripts were sequenced. TCRdb's copy holds only in-frame clones and misses some; the assay was immunoSEQ multiplex PCR. The sample consists of around 180,000 clones, approximately 8.1% of them appearing once. Antigens for these TCRs are unknown. Sequencing was performed on central memory CD4+ T cells from blood. Receptor source: a woman aged 40 to 50 with type 1 diabetes.

The rearrangement uses TRBV5-4 and TRBJ2-7; D uncertain. Germline assignment: CDR1 SGHNT and CDR2 YYREEE (reference sequence). With 0 bases removed from V and 8 bases from J, the gap between germline ends came to 9 bases. The CDR3 covers 12 residues. The DNA of the CDR3 is TGTGCCAGCAGCTTGGAAGCTACGAAGCAGTACTTC. Protein: CASSLEATKQYF.

The V call is TRBV9, the J call TRBJ2-3; 7 nucleotides line up with TRBD1. This CDR3 is built from 16 residues. V lost 3 bases and J lost 1; bases outside the gene matches: 8. CDR1 is SGDLS and CDR2 is YYNGEE in the germline V gene. CDR3 sequence: CASSAGQVVGTDTQYF. CDR3 nucleotides: TGTGCCAGCAGCGCTGGACAGGTTGTCGGCACAGATACGCAGTATTTT.

This clone has just a few counts. The chain combines TRBV18 with TRBJ2-7; 9 bases are shared with TRBD2. The trim removed 5 bases at V and 2 bases at J, leaving 7 bases unmatched. The CDR3 length is 15 residues. Germline V gives CDR1 KGHSH, CDR2 LQKENI. In DNA, the CDR3 is TGTGCCAGCTCATCTACTAGCGGGCGCGCCTACGAGCAGTACTTC. Residues: CASSSTSGRAYEQYF.

A note on this clone: The same CDR3 also results from other DNA sequences found in this sample. V gene TRBV28 combines with J gene TRBJ2-1; TRBD1 matches 7 bases. The germline CDR1 and CDR2 sequences are MDHEN and SYDVKM. The CDR3 extends over 15 amino acids. J was trimmed by 5 bases and V by 2 bases; bases with no gene match: 6. The CDR3: CASSLRGGWNNEQFF. The CDR3 DNA reads as TGTGCCAGCAGTTTACGAGGGGGCTGGAACAATGAGCAGTTCTTC.

There are a few counts of this clone. This chain uses TRBV28 with TRBJ1-1; weak D call: TRBD1 (6 bases). The CDR3 is made up of 16 amino acids. Germline V gene sequence: CDR1 MDHEN, CDR2 SYDVKM. Trimming shortened V by 6 bases and J by 1 base, and 18 bases separated the two germline ends. Here the CDR3 reads CASSFLGGRRNTEAFF. CDR3 sequence (DNA): TGTGCCAGCAGCTTTCTCGGGGGGCGCCGGAACACTGAAGCTTTCTTT. Full variable domain (remainder filled in from reference TRBV28 and TRBJ1-1): DVKVTQSSRYLVKRTGEKVFLECVQDMDHENMFWYRQDPGLGLRLIYFSYDVKMKEKGDIPEGYSVSREKKERFSLILESASTNQTSMYLCASSFLGGRRNTEAFFGQGTRLTVV.

V gene TRBV19 combines with J gene TRBJ1-2; D ambiguous. Trimming cost V 4 bases and J 0 bases, with 3 bases left between them. Germline values: CDR1 LNHDA, CDR2 SQIVND (reference sequence). The CDR3 spans 12 residues. The DNA for the CDR3 is TGTGCCAGTAGTACTACTAACTATGGCTACACCTTC. Translation gives CASSTTNYGYTF.

This clone was observed a handful of times. The rearrangement links TRBV4-3 to TRBJ2-1, with a weak D call TRBD2 (6 bases). Germline V gene data show CDR1 as LGHNA and CDR2 as YSLEER. Trimming removed 6 bases from V and 0 bases from J, with 15 bases in between. The CDR3 has 16 residues. This chain's CDR3 is CASRLRLGSSYNEQFF. The DNA for the CDR3 is TGCGCCAGCAGACTTAGACTAGGGAGCTCCTACAATGAGCAGTTCTTC.

This clone was seen repeatedly, ten times or more. The chain uses TRBV29-1 and TRBJ1-1; D remains unclear. The CDR3 is 11 amino acids. Germline V lookup: CDR1 SQVTM, CDR2 ANQGSEA. The V gene lost 8 bases and the J gene lost 5 bases, with 12 bases spanning the gap. Here the CDR3 reads CSFILSTEAFF. CDR3 DNA: TGCAGCTTTATTCTAAGTACTGAAGCTTTCTTT. Variable domain in full (rest from reference TRBV29-1 and TRBJ1-1): SAVISQKPSRDICQRGTSLTIQCQVDSQVTMMFWYRQQPGQSLTLIATANQGSEATYESGFVIDKFPISRPNLTFSTLTVSNMSPEDSSIYLCSFILSTEAFFGQGTRLTVV.

There are a few counts of this clone. The genes are TRBV28 and TRBJ1-2; 8 nucleotides align to TRBD1. Germline V gene sequence: CDR1 MDHEN, CDR2 SYDVKM. Losses at the gene ends were 3 bases for V and 4 bases for J; bases not matched to a gene: 4. There are 14 residues in the CDR3. The CDR3 sequence is CASSFGQGPYGYTF. CDR3 in DNA: TGTGCCAGCAGTTTCGGACAGGGACCCTATGGCTACACCTTC.

A few counts support this clone. The same CDR3 is also encoded by other DNA sequences in this sample. The chain joins TRBV5-1 to TRBJ2-7, with a tentative D call TRBD1 (6 bases). Trimming took 4 bases from V and 4 from J, leaving 9 bases between them. This CDR3 has 12 amino acids. Germline CDR1 and CDR2: SGHRS and YFSETQ. The DNA of the CDR3 is TGCGCCAGCAGCCCACAGGGATACGAGCAGTACTTC. It encodes CASSPQGYEQYF.

The chain couples TRBV28 to TRBJ2-7, with D tentatively TRBD1 (6 bases). This CDR3 spans 15 amino acids. Germline V gene data show CDR1 as MDHEN and CDR2 as SYDVKM. Between the trimmed V and J ends, which lost 2 bases and 0 bases, there was a span of 11 bases. CDR3 nucleotides: TGTGCCAGCAGTTTACCGCAGGGGATCTCCTACGAGCAGTACTTC. Encoded protein: CASSLPQGISYEQYF.

In this sample, this clone turned up once. V gene TRBV18 combines with J gene TRBJ1-1, with D possibly matching TRBD1 (5 bases). V gave up 0 bases and J gave up 6 bases, with 8 bases separating them. The CDR3 has 13 residues. The V gene's germline CDR1 is KGHSH and CDR2 LQKENI. Written as DNA, the CDR3 is TGTGCCAGCTCACCACCACAGGCGTCTGAAGCTTTCTTT. Protein: CASSPPQASEAFF. The full variable domain, in which reference TRBV18 and TRBJ1-1 provide the parts outside the CDR3, is NAGVMQNPRHLVRRRGQEARLRCSPMKGHSHVYWYRQLPEEGLKFMVYLQKENIIDESGMPKERFSAEFPKEGPSILRIQQVVRGDSAAYFCASSPPQASEAFFGQGTRLTVV.

The chain has TRBV2 and TRBJ1-5; D remains ambiguous. V dropped 8 bases and J dropped 2 bases, with 16 bases sitting between them. The CDR3 has 15 amino acids. The germline CDR1 and CDR2 sequences are SNHLY and FYNNEI. The CDR3, as DNA: TGTGCCAGCCAAAAGGGAGGCTCTGGCAATCAGCCCCAGCATTTT. It codes for CASQKGGSGNQPQHF.

This chain connects TRBV7-3 to TRBJ2-1; 9 bases line up with TRBD2. The CDR3 is made up of 15 amino acids. Germline CDR1 reads SGHTA; CDR2 reads FQGTGA. The junction had 10 bases not matched to a gene; V was cut back by 5 bases and J by 8 bases. The CDR3 spells CASSGELAGIDEQFF. For the CDR3, the DNA is TGTGCCAGCAGCGGGGAGCTAGCGGGGATTGATGAGCAGTTCTTC.

This clone came up many times. Other DNA sequences in this sample translate to the same CDR3. The chain is built from TRBV15 and TRBJ1-2; TRBD1 agrees at 7 bases. CDR1 is LNHNV, CDR2 YYDKDF, per germline (reference sequence). CDR3 length: 14 residues. J gave up 4 bases and V 1 base, and 3 bases lay outside the gene matches. The CDR3 region is CATSRGGDSYGYTF. The CDR3, as DNA: TGTGCCACCAGCAGAGGAGGGGACAGCTATGGCTACACCTTC.

This clone was detected a few times. CDR3 residues: CAWSRTSGQETQYF. The CDR3, as DNA: TGTGCCTGGAGTCGGACTAGCGGACAAGAGACCCAGTACTTC. This chain uses TRBV30 with TRBJ2-5; 10 nucleotides line up with TRBD2. This CDR3 comprises 14 residues. V shed 2 bases, J shed 2 bases, and the junction held 2 bases outside the gene matches. Germline CDR1 and CDR2: GTSNPN and SVGIG (reference sequence).

This clone was recorded a few times. The gene calls are TRBV15 and TRBJ2-4, with 16 bases lining up with TRBD2. Trimming at V came to 5 bases and at J to 7 bases, leaving 5 bases not matched to a gene. The CDR3 consists of 16 residues. Germline CDR1 and CDR2: LNHNV and YYDKDF (reference sequence). CDR3 coding DNA: TGTGCCACCAGCTGGGGACTAGCGGGAGGGGGGAACATTCAGTACTTC. Translating gives CATSWGLAGGGNIQYF.

The chain has TRBV7-9 and TRBJ2-7; TRBD1 aligns across 9 bases. The CDR3 extends over 15 amino acids. V gave up 3 bases and J gave up 1 base; unmatched junction bases: 4. Germline V gene sequence: CDR1 SEHNR, CDR2 FQNEAQ (reference sequence). In DNA, the CDR3 is TGTGCCAGCAGCTTGTGGACAGGGGATTCCTACGAGCAGTACTTC. This codes for CASSLWTGDSYEQYF.

This clone has just a few counts. The chain uses TRBV7-9 and TRBJ1-1; the D is unclear. The V gene lost 1 base and the J gene lost 4 bases, with 7 bases spanning the gap. Germline V CDR1 and CDR2: SEHNR, FQNEAQ (reference sequence). This CDR3 is 13 amino acids long. This chain's CDR3 is CASSLGHVTEAFF. The CDR3 DNA follows: TGTGCCAGCAGCTTAGGACATGTCACTGAAGCTTTCTTT.

This clone was detected a few times. The chain couples TRBV30 to TRBJ2-7; no clear D. The ends were cut back, 2 bases at V and 3 bases at J, with 8 bases in the middle. This CDR3 comprises 12 residues. CDR1 and CDR2 from the germline V gene are GTSNPN and SVGIG (reference sequence). CDR3 region: CAWSPEDYEQYF. The CDR3, as DNA: TGTGCCTGGAGTCCCGAGGACTACGAGCAGTACTTC.

This clone showed up just a few times. The V call is TRBV7-9, the J call TRBJ2-5; a weak D match, TRBD2 (6 bases). Trimming removed 2 bases from V and 0 bases from J, with 10 bases in between. This CDR3 has 15 residues. Germline CDR1 and CDR2: SEHNR and FQNEAQ (reference sequence). CDR3 sequence reads: CASSLFGGNQETQYF. In DNA form, the CDR3 reads TGTGCCAGCAGCTTATTCGGCGGGAACCAAGAGACCCAGTACTTC. The whole variable domain, remainder taken from reference TRBV7-9 and TRBJ2-5, is DTGVSQNPRHKITKRGQNVTFRCDPISEHNRLYWYRQTLGQGPEFLTYFQNEAQLEKSRLLSDRFSAERPKGSFSTLEIQRTEQGDSAMYLCASSLFGGNQETQYFGPGTRLLVL.

This clone was counted a few times. The J gene is TRBJ2-1, the V gene TRBV23-1; D may be TRBD1 (6 bases). TRBV23-1 is annotated as an ORF whose role is uncertain. The CDR3 length is 17 residues. V was trimmed by 5 bases and J by 5 bases, leaving 22 bases between them. The CDR3 DNA is TGCGCCAGCAGTGGGAACCTAACAGGGCGCACGAACAATGAGCAGTTCTTC. This translates into CASSGNLTGRTNNEQFF.

The chain joins TRBV15 to TRBJ1-1; tentatively, D is TRBD1 (6 bases). This CDR3 has 16 residues. V was pared by 0 bases and J by 5 bases, with 16 bases between. In germline, CDR1 is LNHNV, CDR2 YYDKDF (reference sequence). CDR3 in amino acids: CATSRDRGGRGTEAFF. For the CDR3, the DNA is TGTGCCACCAGCAGAGATAGGGGGGGGAGGGGAACTGAAGCTTTCTTT.

V gene TRBV6-5 combines with J gene TRBJ2-1, with D perhaps matching TRBD2 (6 bases). This CDR3 comprises 15 residues. V was clipped by 4 bases and J by 6 bases, with 16 bases between them. Germline values: CDR1 MNHEY, CDR2 SVGAGI. The CDR3 coding sequence is TGTGCCAGCAGTTCTCCTGGCGGGGTGACCAATGAGCAGTTCTTC. Translation: CASSSPGGVTNEQFF.

The J gene is TRBJ2-7, the V gene TRBV6-1, with 7 nucleotides matching TRBD1. The CDR3 length is 16 residues. The V gene's germline CDR1 is MNHNS and CDR2 SASEGT. V gave up 4 bases and J gave up 3 bases; unmatched junction bases: 12. CDR3: CASSAEDGRGNYEQYF. CDR3 in DNA: TGTGCCAGCAGTGCCGAAGATGGCAGGGGGAACTACGAGCAGTACTTC.

A few counts support this clone. This rearrangement joins TRBV4-3 to TRBJ2-5; TRBD2 might be the D (5 bases). Germline V gives CDR1 LGHNA, CDR2 YSLEER. Deletions cut 4 bases from V and 5 bases from J, with 11 bases between. The CDR3 length is 13 residues. The CDR3 loop is CASSPSRGETQYF. CDR3 DNA sequence: TGCGCCAGCAGCCCTTCACGAGGGGAGACCCAGTACTTC.

This clone came up a few times. This chain joins TRBV4-3 and TRBJ2-1; TRBD2 aligns across 14 bases. With 1 base clipped from V and 8 bases from J, the junction kept 7 bases outside the gene matches. Germline V gene sequence: CDR1 LGHNA, CDR2 YSLEER. This CDR3 region has 17 residues. The CDR3, as DNA: TGCGCCAGCAGCCAAGGCTGGACTAGCGGGAGGTATCATGAGCAGTTCTTC. It specifies CASSQGWTSGRYHEQFF.

This clone was picked up a small number of times. CDR3: CASSALRGTTGELFF. The CDR3, as DNA: TGTGCCAGTAGTGCTTTGCGGGGGACCACCGGGGAGCTGTTTTTT. The chain carries TRBV19 and TRBJ2-2, with 7 bases matching TRBD2. The CDR3 has 15 residues. The trim removed 5 bases at V and 4 bases at J, leaving 7 bases unmatched. Germline CDR1 LNHDA, CDR2 SQIVND (reference sequence).

The chain couples TRBV29-1 to TRBJ1-2; D unresolved. There are 17 residues in the CDR3. V gave up 4 bases and J gave up 2 bases, with 23 bases separating them. CDR1 and CDR2 from the germline V gene are SQVTM and ANQGSEA. In DNA, the CDR3 is TGCAGCGTTGGGTCCGACTTCTCCGTGAGCCTAAACTATGGCTACACCTTC. Residues: CSVGSDFSVSLNYGYTF.

This clone was seen only a few times. V usage is TRBV7-2 and J usage is TRBJ1-1; possible D gene TRBD1, 6 bases. Deletions cut 1 base from V and 10 bases from J, with 10 bases between. Germline lookup yields CDR1 SGHTA and CDR2 FQGNSA. The CDR3 has 12 residues. The CDR3 spells CASSLEGGSAFF. CDR3 DNA sequence: TGTGCCAGCAGCTTAGAAGGGGGTTCAGCTTTCTTT.

This clone was recorded a few times. The V call is TRBV7-9, the J call TRBJ1-1, with no clear D. Germline lookup yields CDR1 SEHNR and CDR2 FQNEAQ (reference sequence). Trimming pared 4 bases from V and 5 bases from J, leaving 17 bases between. The CDR3 runs 15 residues. CDR3 residues: CASSSRLGGRTEAFF. CDR3 nucleotide sequence: TGTGCCAGCAGCTCCAGGTTGGGAGGGAGAACTGAAGCTTTCTTT.